This TCR beta chain is drawn from a study of technical replicates of blood from a handful of donors. The CDR3 is made up of 15 amino acids. The V gene's germline CDR1 is MGHRA and CDR2 YSYEKL. Between the trimmed V and J ends, which lost 1 base and 0 bases, there was a span of 10 bases. Profiled with immunoSEQ multiplex PCR; TCRdb holds only in-frame clones, not every one. The data contain about 9,400 clones, 90% to 95% of them singletons. The sequencing input was PBMCs. The rearrangement joins TRBV4-1 to TRBJ2-7; no definite D call. This clonotype was obtained from a human donor in good health. CDR3 coding DNA: TGCGCCAGCAGCCAAGGTCCTGAGAGCTCCTACGAGCAGTACTTC. Translation gives CASSQGPESSYEQYF.